The rows below give T cell receptor beta chains drawn from one sample of a study of OX40 agonist ivuxolimab in advanced cancers. This table comes from immunoSEQ multiplex PCR, and its TCRdb copy is limited to in-frame clones, with some not included. The sample lists more than 70,000 clones; roughly 86% were seen once. The sequenced sample was CD4+ or CD8+ T cells sorted from blood, obtained in a trial of the OX40 agonist ivuxolimab. The receptors come from an adult with an advanced solid tumor such as melanoma, head and neck, liver or kidney cancer. The CDR3 runs from the conserved cysteine through the conserved F or W. D genes are given only for firm matches. Some rows mark clone size as missing; the rest say once, few, many or name a class of expanded clone.

d_call j_call clone_size v_call cdr3_aa cdr3_nt
NA TRBJ1-1 NA TRBV7-9 CASSLARVGNTEAFF TGTGCCAGCAGCTTAGCACGGGTTGGGAACACTGAAGCTTTCTTT
NA TRBJ2-3 NA TRBV9 CASSVEALTDTQYF TGTGCCAGCAGCGTAGAGGCACTCACAGATACGCAGTATTTT
NA TRBJ2-6 NA TRBV5-1 CASSLAPGGFASANVLTF TGCGCCAGCAGCTTGGCCCCTGGGGGTTTTGCCTCTGCCAACGTCCTGACTTTC
NA TRBJ1-3 NA TRBV12-5 CASGYGRNTIYF TGTGCTAGTGGATATGGACGAAACACCATATATTTT
NA TRBJ2-7 NA TRBV7-2 CASSLGDRYEQYF TGTGCCAGCAGCTTGGGAGACAGATACGAGCAGTACTTC
NA TRBJ2-1 NA TRBV5-1 CASSLAPRGVGDEQFF TGCGCCAGCAGCTTGGCCCCTCGAGGGGTAGGGGATGAGCAGTTCTTC
NA TRBJ1-5 few TRBV5-1 CASSPGGGSNQPQHF TGCGCCAGCAGCCCCGGGGGGGGAAGCAATCAGCCCCAGCATTTT
TRBD2 TRBJ2-7 NA TRBV7-9 CASSRFSGTPYEQYF TGTGCCAGCAGCCGATTCAGCGGGACCCCGTACGAGCAGTACTTC
NA TRBJ1-2 NA TRBV18 CASSPPGGTYGYTF TGTGCCAGCTCACCACCAGGGGGTACCTATGGCTACACCTTC
TRBD1 TRBJ2-7 NA TRBV5-1 CASSQPGQGIYEQYF TGCGCCAGCAGCCAGCCGGGACAGGGCATCTACGAGCAGTACTTC
TRBD2 TRBJ2-1 NA TRBV30 CAWSVGSSGGRKYNEQFF TGTGCCTGGAGTGTAGGGTCTAGCGGGGGCCGGAAGTACAATGAGCAGTTCTTC
TRBD1 TRBJ1-1 NA TRBV11-1 CASARDRWGTEAFF TGTGCCAGCGCCCGGGACAGGTGGGGCACTGAAGCTTTCTTT
NA TRBJ1-1 NA TRBV29-1 CSVGGAFF TGCAGCGTAGGAGGAGCTTTCTTT
NA TRBJ2-7 NA TRBV6-1 CASSGTDTYEQYF TGTGCCAGCAGTGGGACGGATACCTACGAGCAGTACTTC
TRBD1 TRBJ1-1 few TRBV6-5 CASKTGQENTEAFF TGTGCCAGCAAAACGGGACAGGAGAACACTGAAGCTTTCTTT
TRBD1 TRBJ2-5 NA TRBV5-1 CASSPDRGPGETQYF TGCGCCAGCAGCCCTGACAGGGGCCCCGGGGAGACCCAGTACTTC
NA TRBJ1-6 few TRBV30 CAWSVRGGSNSPLHF TGTGCCTGGAGTGTACGAGGGGGGTCGAATTCACCCCTCCACTTT
NA TRBJ1-2 few TRBV6-1 CASRLGGYGYTF TGTGCCAGCAGATTGGGGGGCTATGGCTACACCTTC
NA TRBJ2-6 NA TRBV5-1 CASSLGPASGANVLTF TGCGCCAGCAGCTTAGGTCCGGCATCCGGGGCCAACGTCCTGACTTTC
NA TRBJ1-3 NA TRBV21-1 CASSPSGELTHSGNTIYF TGTGCCAGCAGTCCGTCAGGTGAACTGACCCATTCTGGAAACACCATATATTTT
NA TRBJ2-3 NA TRBV29-1 CSVNREGTDTQYF TGCAGCGTTAACAGGGAGGGCACAGATACGCAGTATTTT
TRBD1 TRBJ2-5 NA TRBV6-1 CASSELRGQAGETQYF TGTGCCAGCAGTGAACTCAGGGGGCAGGCTGGCGAGACCCAGTACTTC
NA TRBJ1-5 few TRBV4-2 CASSQYPNQPQHF TGTGCCAGCAGCCAATACCCCAATCAGCCCCAGCATTTT
TRBD1 TRBJ2-1 NA TRBV10-3 CAISGQGGHNEQFF TGTGCCATCAGTGGACAGGGGGGACACAATGAGCAGTTCTTC
NA TRBJ2-3 NA TRBV5-4 CASSLGHLNTDTQYF TGTGCCAGCAGCCTGGGACACTTAAACACAGATACGCAGTATTTT
NA TRBJ2-5 once TRBV7-9 CASSPTGKQETQYF TGTGCCAGCAGCCCTACCGGGAAACAAGAGACCCAGTACTTC
TRBD1 TRBJ1-6 NA TRBV29-1 CSVRQGNGNSPLHF TGCAGCGTGAGACAGGGAAACGGTAATTCACCCCTCCACTTT
NA TRBJ2-7 NA TRBV28 CASSLTYEQYF TGTGCCAGCAGTCTGACCTACGAGCAGTACTTC
TRBD1 TRBJ1-1 NA TRBV18 CASSPRQGETEAFF TGTGCCAGCTCACCGAGACAGGGGGAAACTGAAGCTTTCTTT
NA TRBJ2-3 NA TRBV5-4 CASSLVFTGGSTQYF TGTGCCAGCAGCTTGGTATTTACTGGGGGGAGTACGCAGTATTTT
NA TRBJ1-1 NA TRBV2 CVAKREGITEAFF TGTGTCGCCAAACGTGAAGGGATCACTGAAGCTTTCTTT
TRBD1 TRBJ2-7 NA TRBV6-5 CASSSRGDRATYEQYF TGTGCCAGCAGTTCCAGAGGAGACAGGGCCACCTACGAGCAGTACTTC
TRBD1 TRBJ1-2 NA TRBV28 CASSLAGGILSYGYTF TGTGCCAGCAGTTTGGCAGGGGGGATTCTTAGCTATGGCTACACCTTC
NA TRBJ2-7 NA TRBV7-8 CASSLKQFLGEQYF TGTGCCAGCAGCTTAAAACAGTTCTTGGGCGAGCAGTACTTC
TRBD2 TRBJ2-1 NA TRBV28 CASSYTFGTSGGDYNEQFF TGTGCCAGCAGTTACACCTTCGGGACTAGCGGGGGGGACTACAATGAGCAGTTCTTC
TRBD1 TRBJ2-1 NA TRBV19 CASRIQGNNEQFF TGTGCCAGTAGAATACAGGGGAACAATGAGCAGTTCTTC
TRBD2 TRBJ2-1 NA TRBV30 CALLTSGRFTKQFF TGTGCCCTCCTCACTAGCGGGAGATTTACTAAGCAGTTCTTC
NA TRBJ1-2 NA TRBV5-1 CASSSRGGGDGGYTF TGCGCCAGCAGCTCCCGTGGGGGGGGAGACGGTGGCTACACCTTC
NA TRBJ1-3 NA TRBV29-1 CSALPLAGNTIYF TGCAGCGCCCTACCTCTGGCAGGAAACACCATATATTTT
NA TRBJ2-1 NA TRBV6-1 CASSEGSGTTTYNEQFF TGTGCCAGCAGTGAAGGTTCCGGGACAACGACCTACAATGAGCAGTTCTTC
NA TRBJ2-7 NA TRBV19 CASSIGWTEEQYF TGTGCCAGTAGTATTGGCTGGACCGAAGAGCAGTACTTC
NA TRBJ2-5 NA TRBV6-5 CASTWGRGKTQYF TGTGCCAGCACTTGGGGCAGGGGAAAGACCCAGTACTTC
TRBD1 TRBJ1-6 few TRBV6-4 CASSETRQGRLHF TGTGCCAGCAGTGAGACCCGACAGGGAAGGCTCCACTTT
NA TRBJ2-7 NA TRBV10-3 CAISVASSYEQYF TGTGCCATCAGTGTAGCCAGCTCCTACGAGCAGTACTTC
NA TRBJ1-5 NA TRBV19 CASSISVGPDSNQPQHF TGTGCCAGTAGTATTTCAGTCGGACCTGATAGCAATCAGCCCCAGCATTTT
NA TRBJ2-3 NA TRBV30 CAWTVADTQYF TGTGCCTGGACAGTTGCCGATACGCAGTATTTT
NA TRBJ1-1 NA TRBV7-9 CASSSRAGMNTEAFF TGTGCCAGCAGCTCCCGCGCAGGGATGAACACTGAAGCTTTCTTT
TRBD2 TRBJ2-7 NA TRBV6-5 CASSRGLAGGYGQYF TGTGCCAGTTCGCGAGGACTAGCGGGGGGATATGGGCAGTACTTC
NA TRBJ2-4 NA TRBV5-4 CASSSRSGAKNIQYF TGTGCCAGCAGCTCTCGTTCGGGAGCCAAAAACATTCAGTACTTC
NA TRBJ1-4 once TRBV10-3 CAISDSGSNEKLFF TGTGCCATCAGTGATAGTGGGTCTAATGAAAAACTGTTTTTT
TRBD2 TRBJ2-1 NA TRBV19 CASSIASGGGSSYNEQFF TGTGCCAGTAGTATAGCTAGCGGGGGGGGGAGCTCCTACAATGAGCAGTTCTTC